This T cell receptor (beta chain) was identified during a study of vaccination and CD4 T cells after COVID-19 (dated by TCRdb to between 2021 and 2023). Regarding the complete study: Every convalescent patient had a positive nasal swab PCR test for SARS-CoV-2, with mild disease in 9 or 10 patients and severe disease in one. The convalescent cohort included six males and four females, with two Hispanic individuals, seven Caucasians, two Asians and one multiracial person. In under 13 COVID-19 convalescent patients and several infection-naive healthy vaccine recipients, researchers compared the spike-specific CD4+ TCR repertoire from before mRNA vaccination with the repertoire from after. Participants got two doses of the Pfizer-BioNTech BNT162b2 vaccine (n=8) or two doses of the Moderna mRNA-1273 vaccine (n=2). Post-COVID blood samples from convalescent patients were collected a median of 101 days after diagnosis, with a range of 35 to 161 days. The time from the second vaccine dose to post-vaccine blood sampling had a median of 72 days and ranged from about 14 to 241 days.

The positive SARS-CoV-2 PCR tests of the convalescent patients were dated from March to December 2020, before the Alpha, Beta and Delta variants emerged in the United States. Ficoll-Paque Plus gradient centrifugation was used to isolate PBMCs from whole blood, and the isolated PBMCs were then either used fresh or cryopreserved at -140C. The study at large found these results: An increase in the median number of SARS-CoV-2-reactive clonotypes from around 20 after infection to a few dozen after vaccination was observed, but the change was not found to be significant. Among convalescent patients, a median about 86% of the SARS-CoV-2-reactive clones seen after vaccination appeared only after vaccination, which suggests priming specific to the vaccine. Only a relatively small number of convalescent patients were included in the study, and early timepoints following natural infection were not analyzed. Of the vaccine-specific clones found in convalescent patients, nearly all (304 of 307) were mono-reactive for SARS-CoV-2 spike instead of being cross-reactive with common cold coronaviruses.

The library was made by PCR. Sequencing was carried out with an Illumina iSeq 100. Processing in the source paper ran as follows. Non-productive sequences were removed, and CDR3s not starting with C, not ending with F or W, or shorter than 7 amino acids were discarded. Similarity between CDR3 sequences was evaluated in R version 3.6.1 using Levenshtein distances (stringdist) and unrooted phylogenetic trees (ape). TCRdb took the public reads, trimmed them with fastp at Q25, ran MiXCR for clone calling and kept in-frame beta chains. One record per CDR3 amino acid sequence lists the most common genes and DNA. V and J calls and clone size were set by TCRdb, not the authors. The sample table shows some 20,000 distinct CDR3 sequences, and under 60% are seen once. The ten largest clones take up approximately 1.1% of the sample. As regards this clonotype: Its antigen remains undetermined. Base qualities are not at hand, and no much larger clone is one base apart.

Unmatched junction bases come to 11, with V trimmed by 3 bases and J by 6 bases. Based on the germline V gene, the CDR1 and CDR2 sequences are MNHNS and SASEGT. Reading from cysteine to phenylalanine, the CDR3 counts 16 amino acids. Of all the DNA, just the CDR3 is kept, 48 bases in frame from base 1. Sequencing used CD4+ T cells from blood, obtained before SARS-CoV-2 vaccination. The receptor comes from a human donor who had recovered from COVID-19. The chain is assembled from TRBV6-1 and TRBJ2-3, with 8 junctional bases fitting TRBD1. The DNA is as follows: TGTGCCAGCAGTGATCGGGACAGGCCGGCGGGGGATACGCAGTATTTT. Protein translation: CASSDRDRPAGDTQYF.